This TCR beta chain was sequenced for a study of blood T cell repertoires in COVID-19. About the research overall: Sites in the United States, Italy and Spain provided acute and convalescent COVID-19 samples.

This CDR3 has 14 residues. Per the germline V gene, CDR1 is SNHLY and CDR2 is FYNNEI. Between the trimmed V and J ends, which lost 6 bases and 8 bases, there was a span of 17 bases. Method: immunoSEQ multiplex PCR; TCRdb's copy keeps in-frame clones and lacks some. This table has under 150,000 clones, roughly 88% appearing once. What was sequenced was peripheral blood. The receptor was isolated from an older man with active COVID-19. This chain connects TRBV2 to TRBJ2-1, with a tentative D call TRBD1 (5 bases). The CDR3 region is CASRPSGFGDEQFF. The DNA of the CDR3 is TGTGCCAGCAGGCCCTCAGGGTTTGGGGATGAGCAGTTCTTC.